Shown below are 32 T cell receptor beta chains from a single sample sequenced in a study of shared clonotypes between healthy human individuals. Naive CD8 populations comprised CD45RO-negative cells positively selected for CCR7, excluding terminally differentiated effector memory CD45RA+ cells. TCRdb's copy holds only in-frame clones and misses some; the assay was immunoSEQ multiplex PCR. The sample contains approximately 2,000,000 clones, over 85% of which appear only once. The sample comprised naive CD8+ T cells from PBMCs. These receptors all come from a man aged 18 to 35 in good health. Some clones in this sample may be carry-over from other donors' samples.

V and J are TRBV7-9 and TRBJ2-1, with D perhaps matching TRBD1 (5 bases). Germline lookup yields CDR1 SEHNR and CDR2 FQNEAQ (reference sequence). This CDR3 contains 14 residues. V gave up 3 bases and J gave up 6 bases, with 12 bases separating them. The CDR3 here is CASSLGHSPNEQFF. CDR3 nucleotide sequence: TGTGCCAGCAGCTTGGGGCACTCCCCCAATGAGCAGTTCTTC.

In its sample, this clone was seen once. The gene calls are TRBV29-1 and TRBJ2-7; 9 bases fit TRBD2. Germline values: CDR1 SQVTM, CDR2 ANQGSEA. Trimming removed 7 bases from V and 0 bases from J; junction bases left unmatched: 4. The CDR3 is 13 residues long. The CDR3 DNA reads as TGCAGCGCCGATAGCGGGGGCTCCTACGAGCAGTACTTC. It translates to CSADSGGSYEQYF.

The chain joins TRBV7-6 to TRBJ1-1; D perhaps matches TRBD1 (5 bases). V was shortened by 5 bases and J by 3 bases, with 28 bases between the two germline ends. This CDR3 contains 19 residues. Germline assignment: CDR1 SGHVS and CDR2 FNYEAQ. CDR3 DNA sequence: TGTGCCAGCAGCGTACCCATTGACGGCTCCAATATGGGGGACACTGAAGCTTTCTTT. Translated: CASSVPIDGSNMGDTEAFF.

V usage is TRBV11-3 and J usage is TRBJ2-3; D not certain. The V end lost 3 bases, the J end lost 2 bases, and 9 bases lay between the germline ends. Germline V CDR1 and CDR2: SGHNT, YENEEA. This CDR3 comprises 14 residues. The CDR3 nucleotides are TGTGCCAGCAGCTTTGGGCGATCCACAGATACGCAGTATTTT. Translated, it gives CASSFGRSTDTQYF.

This chain links TRBV19 with TRBJ1-5, with D possibly being TRBD1 (5 bases). This CDR3 has 15 residues. V shed 2 bases and J shed 2 bases, with 10 bases lying between them. The germline V gene has CDR1 LNHDA and CDR2 SQIVND (reference sequence). In DNA form, the CDR3 reads TGTGCCAGTAGTATATGGTGGGGGGGCAATCAGCCCCAGCATTTT. It is translated as CASSIWWGGNQPQHF.

The rearrangement joins TRBV27 to TRBJ2-7; D possibly matches TRBD1 or TRBD2 (5 bases each). Germline loops: CDR1 MNHEY, CDR2 SMNVEV (reference sequence). The V end was cut by 6 bases, the J end by 0 bases, with 12 bases between. The CDR3 has 14 amino acids. This chain's CDR3 is CASRVRDRSYEQYF. CDR3 coding DNA: TGTGCCAGCAGGGTAAGGGACCGCTCCTACGAGCAGTACTTC.

The genes are TRBV4-1 and TRBJ2-1; TRBD2 agrees at 10 bases. Germline CDR1 and CDR2: MGHRA and YSYEKL. This CDR3 is 17 amino acids long. The junction had 10 bases not matched to a gene; V was cut back by 0 bases and J by 8 bases. This chain's CDR3 is CASSQDLASGSRDEQFF. The CDR3 nucleotides are TGCGCCAGCAGCCAAGATCTGGCTAGCGGGAGTCGGGATGAGCAGTTCTTC.

The chain carries TRBV27 and TRBJ1-1, with unresolved D. The germline V gene has CDR1 MNHEY and CDR2 SMNVEV (reference sequence). Trimming cost V 1 base and J 6 bases, with 9 bases left between them. The CDR3 contains 13 residues. This CDR3 reads CASSLFLGSEAFF. In nucleotides, the CDR3 is TGTGCCAGCAGTTTATTTTTGGGATCTGAAGCTTTCTTT.

This chain connects TRBV4-1 to TRBJ2-7; 7 nucleotides line up with TRBD1. With 1 base clipped from V and 13 bases from J, the junction kept 10 bases outside the gene matches. This CDR3 comprises 13 residues. CDR1 and CDR2 (germline): MGHRA, YSYEKL. The CDR3 nucleotides are TGCGCCAGCAGCCAAGTACAAGGACAGGAAAGATACTTC. This encodes CASSQVQGQERYF.

The J gene is TRBJ2-1, the V gene TRBV10-3, with 9 bases fitting TRBD2. The CDR3 is 14 amino acids. The V gene end was trimmed by 3 bases and the J gene end by 8 bases; junction bases not matched to a gene: 5. Germline CDR1 is ENHRY and CDR2 is SYGVKD. CDR3 sequence: CAISEASGTYEQFF. The CDR3 DNA reads TGTGCCATCAGTGAAGCTAGCGGGACATATGAGCAGTTCTTC.

The rearrangement uses TRBV30 and TRBJ2-2; D may be TRBD2 (5 bases). The CDR3 sequence is 14 residues long. V lost 5 bases and J lost 4, with 14 bases in between. Germline CDR1 GTSNPN, CDR2 SVGIG (reference sequence). In DNA, the CDR3 is TGTGCCTGGGCGGGTGATCGGCCCACCGGGGAGCTGTTTTTT. Encoded protein: CAWAGDRPTGELFF.

The J gene is TRBJ2-1, the V gene TRBV29-1, with D unresolved. Germline-derived CDR1 and CDR2 are SQVTM and ANQGSEA. The CDR3 is 12 amino acids. The V gene lost 7 bases and the J gene lost 0 bases, with 7 bases spanning the gap. The CDR3 nucleotides are TGCAGCGGGGCGCTCTCCTACAATGAGCAGTTCTTC. Its protein product is CSGALSYNEQFF.

This CDR3 is CASSQRTSGTYNEQFF. The DNA of the CDR3 is TGCGCCAGCAGCCAAAGAACTAGCGGGACCTACAATGAGCAGTTCTTC. This chain joins TRBV4-3 and TRBJ2-1; the match to TRBD2 covers 10 bases. Germline assignment: CDR1 LGHNA and CDR2 YSLEER. The CDR3 is 16 residues long. Losses at the gene ends were 2 bases for V and 2 bases for J; bases not matched to a gene: 3.

This clone occurred a few times. This CDR3 is CASSLGHEGTGELFF. The CDR3 coding sequence is TGTGCCAGCAGTTTAGGACATGAGGGCACCGGGGAGCTGTTTTTT. V and J are TRBV27 and TRBJ2-2; D assignment may be TRBD1 or TRBD2 (5 bases each). Trimming shortened V by 2 bases and J by 4 bases, and 11 bases separated the two germline ends. CDR1 MNHEY and CDR2 SMNVEV come from the germline V gene (reference sequence). There are 15 residues in the CDR3.

This clone was picked up one time. The chain has TRBV27 and TRBJ1-2; TRBD1 might be the D (6 bases). Trimming took 4 bases from V and 6 from J, leaving 18 bases between them. The CDR3 has 15 residues. Germline assignment: CDR1 MNHEY and CDR2 SMNVEV (reference sequence). The chain's CDR3 is CASSSRSRGNDGYTF. In nucleotides, the CDR3 is TGTGCCAGCAGTTCTCGGTCGAGGGGGAACGATGGCTACACCTTC.

The chain has TRBV5-4 and TRBJ1-3; no reliable D call. The CDR3 runs to 12 residues. From germline, CDR1 is SGHNT and CDR2 YYREEE (reference sequence). Trimming cost V 4 bases and J 5 bases, with 7 bases left between them. The CDR3 DNA follows: TGTGCCAGCAGCGACATGAGAAACACCATATATTTT. Translation: CASSDMRNTIYF.

This chain connects TRBV4-1 to TRBJ2-5; 7 bases agree with TRBD1. CDR3 length: 14 residues. Per the germline V gene, CDR1 is MGHRA and CDR2 is YSYEKL. Trimming removed 5 bases from V and 1 base from J; junction bases left unmatched: 4. The CDR3 DNA follows: TGCGCCAGCAGCTTCGACAGGGCCCAAGAGACCCAGTACTTC. This translates into CASSFDRAQETQYF.

The rearrangement links TRBV19 to TRBJ2-2, with D possibly matching TRBD2 (5 bases). This CDR3 is built from 14 residues. The germline V gene has CDR1 LNHDA and CDR2 SQIVND (reference sequence). V lost 1 base and J lost 8, with 11 bases in between. CDR3: CASSIGPLAGELFF. The CDR3, as DNA: TGTGCCAGTAGTATAGGCCCCCTAGCTGGGGAGCTGTTTTTT.

The genes are TRBV27 and TRBJ2-7, with 16 bases identical to TRBD2. The CDR3 runs to 19 residues. In germline, CDR1 is MNHEY, CDR2 SMNVEV (reference sequence). The J segment lost 0 bases and the V segment lost 0 bases, leaving 5 bases of the junction unmatched. The chain's CDR3 is CASSLSGGLAGGSSYEQYF. The CDR3 DNA sequence: TGTGCCAGCAGTTTATCGGGGGGACTAGCGGGAGGGAGCTCCTACGAGCAGTACTTC.

The chain carries TRBV10-3 and TRBJ1-2; maybe TRBD1 (5 bases). The CDR3 has 16 amino acids. The germline CDR1 and CDR2 sequences are ENHRY and SYGVKD. The germline V and J ends were trimmed by 1 base and 1 base, with 13 bases remaining between them. CDR3 region: CAISELGQGLNYGYTF. As DNA, the CDR3 is TGTGCCATCAGTGAGTTGGGGCAGGGACTTAACTATGGCTACACCTTC.

J is TRBJ2-1 and V is TRBV27; 9 bases match TRBD2. The CDR3 has 15 amino acids. The germline CDR1 and CDR2 sequences are MNHEY and SMNVEV (reference sequence). Trimming removed 7 bases from V and 1 base from J; junction bases left unmatched: 5. The CDR3 DNA follows: TGTGCCAGCACCTGGGGACTAGCTTCCTACAATGAGCAGTTCTTC. It translates to CASTWGLASYNEQFF.

This clone appeared a few times. DNA of the CDR3: TGTGCCAGCAGTGAATCGGAAGCAAACTATGGCTACACCTTC. Protein sequence: CASSESEANYGYTF. The rearrangement links TRBV25-1 to TRBJ1-2; D gene uncertain. Deletions cut 1 base from V and 2 bases from J, with 8 bases between. There are 14 residues in the CDR3. Per the germline V gene, CDR1 is MGHDK and CDR2 is SYGVNS.

CDR3 coding DNA: TGTGCCATCAGTGAGTCGACTCCGGGGGGAGATAATGAAAAACTGTTTTTT. Its protein product is CAISESTPGGDNEKLFF. V and J are TRBV10-3 and TRBJ1-4, with a possible D match to TRBD1 (5 bases). Per the germline V gene, CDR1 is ENHRY and CDR2 is SYGVKD. Trimming took 0 bases from V and 4 from J, leaving 15 bases between them. This CDR3 comprises 17 residues.

The CDR3 protein is CSVDLRRGTGELFF. Written as DNA, the CDR3 is TGCAGCGTTGATTTAAGGAGGGGGACCGGGGAGCTGTTTTTT. The chain recombines TRBV29-1 with TRBJ2-2; D is possibly TRBD1 or TRBD2 (6 bases each). V was shortened by 3 bases and J by 5 bases, with 13 bases between the two germline ends. The CDR3 consists of 14 residues. Per germline, CDR1 SQVTM and CDR2 ANQGSEA.

V is TRBV4-3 and J is TRBJ2-5; 10 bases align to TRBD2. V shed 0 bases, J shed 5 bases, and the junction held 9 bases outside the gene matches. The CDR3 is made up of 17 amino acids. Germline V lookup: CDR1 LGHNA, CDR2 YSLEER. The chain's CDR3 is CASSQERAGGPSETQYF. The CDR3 region has the DNA TGCGCCAGCAGCCAAGAGAGAGCGGGAGGGCCCTCGGAGACCCAGTACTTC.

The rearrangement links TRBV6-5 to TRBJ1-2; no definite D call. CDR1 is MNHEY, CDR2 SVGAGI, per germline. V lost 0 bases and J 0 bases, leaving 8 bases between the germline ends. The CDR3 totals 15 residues. The CDR3 here is CASSYSPATNYGYTF. The CDR3 DNA reads TGTGCCAGCAGTTACTCACCGGCGACTAACTATGGCTACACCTTC.

This chain links TRBV19 with TRBJ1-2; 9 bases line up with TRBD1. The CDR3 totals 12 residues. V gave up 11 bases and J gave up 4 bases; unmatched junction bases: 5. Germline-derived CDR1 and CDR2 are LNHDA and SQIVND (reference sequence). Here the CDR3 reads CAGGQGGYGYTF. Written as DNA, the CDR3 is TGTGCCGGGGGACAGGGCGGCTATGGCTACACCTTC.

This chain uses TRBV2 with TRBJ2-7, with 7 bases fitting TRBD2. This CDR3 contains 14 residues. V lost 8 bases to trimming and J lost 7 bases; unmatched junction nucleotides: 14. The germline V gene encodes CDR1 SNHLY and CDR2 FYNNEI. The CDR3: CASVSGREMGEQYF. The CDR3 DNA reads TGTGCCAGCGTCTCGGGGCGGGAGATGGGAGAGCAGTACTTC.

The genes are TRBV27 and TRBJ2-1, with 14 bases matching TRBD2. The CDR3 loop spans 17 amino acids. Germline lookup yields CDR1 MNHEY and CDR2 SMNVEV (reference sequence). J was trimmed by 7 bases and V by 0 bases; bases with no gene match: 5. The CDR3 loop is CASSLSPGLAGVNEQFF. The DNA of the CDR3 is TGTGCCAGCAGTTTATCCCCGGGACTAGCGGGAGTTAATGAGCAGTTCTTC.

The chain is built from TRBV28 and TRBJ1-1; tentative D call: TRBD1 (5 bases). Germline V lookup: CDR1 MDHEN, CDR2 SYDVKM. V was trimmed by 1 base and J by 0 bases, leaving 9 bases between them. The CDR3 totals 15 residues. The CDR3 sequence is CASSLSRALNTEAFF. In DNA, the CDR3 is TGTGCCAGCAGTTTATCCAGGGCGTTGAACACTGAAGCTTTCTTT.

The chain carries TRBV28 and TRBJ2-7; no clear D. The CDR3 extends over 12 amino acids. V was trimmed by 6 bases and J by 1 base, leaving 7 bases between them. In germline, CDR1 is MDHEN, CDR2 SYDVKM. In nucleotides, the CDR3 is TGTGCCAGCAGCTACACTTCCTACGAGCAGTACTTC. Protein: CASSYTSYEQYF.

This sequence joins TRBV5-1 and TRBJ1-1; 8 bases fit TRBD1. V shed 3 bases, J shed 1 base, and the junction held 5 bases outside the gene matches. CDR3 length: 15 residues. Germline CDR1 SGHRS, CDR2 YFSETQ. CDR3 amino acids: CASSSWTGRNTEAFF. DNA for the CDR3: TGCGCCAGCAGCTCCTGGACAGGGCGGAACACTGAAGCTTTCTTT.